One TCR beta chain is described in this entry. What antigen it recognizes has not been identified. No quality values exist for individual bases; no much larger clone is one base distant. The data were obtained in a study of CD8+ T cells in alopecia areata listed by TCRdb under 2018. For the study in its entirety: The study used high-throughput TCRbeta sequencing to examine T cell clonal expansion in alopecia areata, in both the C3H/HeJ mouse model and human patients. In humans, TCRbeta sequencing was performed on scalp tissue and on sorted CD4+ and CD8+ peripheral blood T cells from healthy controls and from patients with patchy or totalis/universalis alopecia areata. Scalp clonality was compared across normal scalp (n=4), patchy alopecia areata scalp (n=8), and alopecia totalis/universalis scalp (n=8). RNA was extracted with the PAXgene miRNA kit for fixed scalp, the miRNeasy kit for PBMCs, and the RNeasy kit for mouse skin. TCRbeta CDR3 regions were amplified by immunoSEQ multiplex PCR using 35 Vbeta forward and 13 Jbeta reverse primers.

PBMCs were isolated by density centrifugation and stained for CD3, CD4 and CD8, after which CD4+ and CD8+ T cells were sorted on a FACSAria. Scalp biopsies and blood samples were provided by unaffected controls. The CDR3 runs 14 residues from the cysteine to the phenylalanine. The entry retains the CDR3 DNA only, 42 bases that are in frame from base 1. CDR1 SNHLY and CDR2 FYNNEI were looked up in the germline V gene. V is cut back by 5 bases and J by 0 bases, with 1 base in the junction unmatched. Libraries were built with the immunoSEQ multiplex PCR assay. For TCR sequencing, RNA was extracted from every sample and reverse transcribed into cDNA to serve as template. SuperScript III was used for first-strand cDNA synthesis, primed with a 2:1 mix of oligo-dT and random hexamers. A synthetic immune receptor repertoire was used to measure amplification bias, and any remaining bias was corrected computationally. For the original study's pipeline: Raw reads were preprocessed to remove errors, and CDR3 was defined according to IMGT conventions as the region from the conserved cysteine to phenylalanine. Clonality was computed by normalizing Shannon entropy by log2 of the number of productive unique TCRs and subtracting the result from 1. Whether each scalp clone was CD4 or CD8 was inferred by checking scalp TCRbeta sequences against the CD4 and CD8 repertoires from sorted blood. As stored in TCRdb, this immuneACCESS dataset retains in-frame rearrangements with V and J assigned. A fraction of the clones does not appear; measured against another copy, unresolved V genes explain less than half of the discrepancy, and the remainder lacks a known reason. Clone size and V and J calls were adopted from that table, with D and trimming inferred from the DNA. The sample table holds fewer than 110,000 clones, of which around three fifths were seen once. The ten most abundant clones make up about 9% of the sample.

Here is what the overall study found, with its caveats: Shared TCR sequences between patients were less evident than in mice, which may be partly attributable to HLA diversity in the patient population. Scalp TCR repertoire analysis is complicated because resident alphabeta T cells in normal human skin are also sequenced, whereas mouse skin is dominated by gammadelta T cells. Compared with normal scalp, lesional scalp had higher clonality and more expanded CD8+ clones, particularly in alopecia totalis/universalis, a pattern that suggests antigenic drive.

Sequenced: CD4+ T cells sorted from blood. This receptor was identified in a human donor in good health. This chain is built from TRBV2 and TRBJ2-7; 10 bases in the middle match TRBD1. The base sequence is TGTGCCAGCAGTCGGACAGGGGGCTCCTACGAGCAGTACTTC. It specifies CASSRTGGSYEQYF.